These T cell receptor beta chains were read from a single sample in a study of OX40 agonist ivuxolimab in advanced cancers. Assay used: immunoSEQ multiplex PCR; TCRdb lists only in-frame clones, some missing. The sample lists 31,000 or so clones, approximately 84% seen once, with roughly 21% in the top ten. The sample was CD4+ or CD8+ T cells sorted from blood, taken in a trial of the OX40 agonist ivuxolimab. All receptors derive from an adult with an advanced solid tumor such as melanoma, head and neck, liver or kidney cancer. The CDR3 runs from the conserved cysteine through the conserved F or W. The D gene is left open where the match is weak. Size values are once, few and many counts, or a class for expanded clones, and some rows have none.

V gene	clone size	J gene	D gene	CDR3 DNA	CDR3 protein
TRBV27	once	TRBJ2-5	NA	TGTGCCAGCAGCCAGACCCCAACCGTGGCCCAGTACTTC	CASSQTPTVAQYF
TRBV29-1	NA	TRBJ2-2	NA	TGCAGCGTTGAAGTAGGAAAGCCGCGTAACACCGGGGAGCTGTTTTTT	CSVEVGKPRNTGELFF
TRBV5-4	NA	TRBJ2-2	NA	TGTGCCAGCAGTTATACCCCAGGGGAGCTGTTTTTT	CASSYTPGELFF
TRBV10-3	NA	TRBJ1-3	TRBD1	TGTGCCATCAGAGTCTCTAGTGGCCGACAGGGGGAGAACACCATATATTTT	CAIRVSSGRQGENTIYF
TRBV4-1	NA	TRBJ1-4	NA	TGCGCCAGCAGCCAGGCGGGAGCGGCTAATGAAAAACTGTTTTTT	CASSQAGAANEKLFF
TRBV6-6	NA	TRBJ1-2	TRBD1	TGTGCCAGCAGTTATGACAGGGAGATGGGCTACACCTTC	CASSYDREMGYTF
TRBV6-5	NA	TRBJ1-1	TRBD1	TGTGCCAGCAGTTCGAACACAGGGGTTACTGAAGCTTTCTTT	CASSSNTGVTEAFF
TRBV6-1	few	TRBJ1-4	NA	TGTGCCAGCAGTGAAGCTTGGACCGTTCAAAATGAAAAACTGTTTTTT	CASSEAWTVQNEKLFF
TRBV11-3	NA	TRBJ1-1	NA	TGTGCCAGCAGCTTAGCAGGGACCACTGAAGCTTTCTTT	CASSLAGTTEAFF
TRBV4-1	NA	TRBJ2-1	TRBD2	TGCGCCAGCAGCCAGCTGGGCCGGACTAGCGTGTACAATGAGCAGTTCTTC	CASSQLGRTSVYNEQFF
TRBV7-2	NA	TRBJ1-1	NA	TGTGCCAGCAGCACTACAGAGTTGAACACTGAAGCTTTCTTT	CASSTTELNTEAFF
TRBV9	once	TRBJ1-4	TRBD1	TGTGCCAGCAGCGTAGGACAGGGCCTCGAAAAACTGTTTTTT	CASSVGQGLEKLFF
TRBV2	NA	TRBJ2-5	TRBD2	TGTGCCAGCAGCGAAACGGGGGACTATAAACAAGAGACCCAGTACTTC	CASSETGDYKQETQYF
TRBV7-9	few	TRBJ2-7	NA	TGTGCCAGCAGCCGCGACAGTTCCTACGAGCAGTACTTC	CASSRDSSYEQYF
TRBV2	NA	TRBJ1-5	NA	TGTGCCAGCAGTGTCGGGGGCAATCAGCCCCAGCATTTT	CASSVGGNQPQHF
TRBV7-9	NA	TRBJ2-5	NA	TGTGCCAGCAGCATCGGCTGGCAAGAGACCCAGTACTTC	CASSIGWQETQYF
TRBV6-1	NA	TRBJ2-7	NA	TGTGCCAGCAGAAAGGTGGGGTTGGCCTACGAGCAGTACTTC	CASRKVGLAYEQYF
TRBV28	NA	TRBJ1-5	TRBD1	TGTGCCAGCAGTTTAAACAGGGGCCTCAATCAGCCCCAGCATTTT	CASSLNRGLNQPQHF
TRBV7-2	once	TRBJ2-3	NA	TGTGCCAGCAGCTTAGCAGGGGATGGCACAGATACGCAGTATTTT	CASSLAGDGTDTQYF
TRBV7-3	NA	TRBJ2-1	TRBD2	TGTGCCAGCAGCTCCCATTTAGCGGGAGGTTACAATGAGCAGTTCTTC	CASSSHLAGGYNEQFF
TRBV4-1	NA	TRBJ2-1	NA	TGCGCCAGCAGCCAAGTTCCCCCCCCCTCCTACAATGAGCAGTTCTTC	CASSQVPPPSYNEQFF
TRBV10-1	once	TRBJ2-3	TRBD2	TGCGCCAGCAGTGTTAGCGGGATGGTCGCAGATACGCAGTATTTT	CASSVSGMVADTQYF
TRBV28	NA	TRBJ2-2	TRBD2	TGTGCCAGCAGACTGGGGCTAGCGGAGAACACCGGGGAGCTGTTTTTT	CASRLGLAENTGELFF
TRBV4-2	once	TRBJ2-7	TRBD1	TGTGCCAGCAGCCCGGGAGGAGGGACAGGGACCTACGAGCAGTACTTC	CASSPGGGTGTYEQYF
TRBV29-1	NA	TRBJ2-7	TRBD1	TGCAGCGCTACACAGGGGGCCTACGAGCAGTACTTC	CSATQGAYEQYF
TRBV25-1	NA	TRBJ1-1	TRBD1	TGTGCCGCTGGACAGGGCGGGGACACTGAAGCTTTCTTT	CAAGQGGDTEAFF
TRBV7-9	NA	TRBJ1-2	NA	TGTGCCAGCAACTTAGTTGGGGGAAACTATGGCTACACCTTC	CASNLVGGNYGYTF
TRBV7-8	NA	TRBJ2-3	NA	TGTGCCAGCAGCTTAGGGAGCACAGATACGCAGTATTTT	CASSLGSTDTQYF
TRBV5-6	NA	TRBJ2-2	NA	TGTGCCAGCAGCCCGCCAGTTTCCGGGGAGCTGTTTTTT	CASSPPVSGELFF
TRBV10-3	few	TRBJ1-5	TRBD1	TGTGCCATCAGATCTCAGGGGGAAGGCAATCAGCCCCAGCATTTT	CAIRSQGEGNQPQHF
TRBV28	NA	TRBJ2-1	NA	TGTGCCAGCAGTTTAGTCTGGCTAGCCTCCAATGAGCAGTTCTTC	CASSLVWLASNEQFF
TRBV4-1	once	TRBJ2-1	NA	TGCGCCAGCAGCCCCCTGGGGGGACATGAGCAGTTCTTC	CASSPLGGHEQFF
TRBV6-5	NA	TRBJ1-2	NA	TGTGCCAGCGGAGTGAGAGTCAACTATGGCTACACCTTC	CASGVRVNYGYTF
TRBV7-2	few	TRBJ1-1	TRBD1	TGTGCCAGCAGCTTGGAAGAAGAGACCGGACAGGGGGCGGGCACTGAAGCTTTCTTT	CASSLEEETGQGAGTEAFF
TRBV5-1	NA	TRBJ1-3	TRBD1	TGCGCCAGCAGCTGGACAGGCCCCGGAAACACCATATATTTT	CASSWTGPGNTIYF
TRBV13	few	TRBJ1-1	NA	TGTGCCAGCAGCTCGAACACTGAAGCTTTCTTT	CASSSNTEAFF